This T cell receptor (beta chain) was sequenced in a study of patients and donors after allogeneic stem cell transplantation. TCRdb reprocessed the RT-PCR reads with MiXCR, giving one entry per CDR3 protein. This table has about 200,000 distinct CDR3 sequences, roughly two fifths appearing once. Germline V gene lookup returns CDR1 MNHEY and CDR2 SMNVEV (reference sequence). V lost 4 bases and J lost 1, with 5 bases in between. This CDR3 region has 14 residues. The receptor comes from a human donor who was either an allogeneic HSCT recipient or a stem cell or donor lymphocyte infusion donor (not recorded which). It is not recorded whose cells these are; they may come from a transplant donor. The V and J genes are TRBV27 and TRBJ1-6; D ambiguous. The specimen sequenced was blood, either unsorted or a sorted T cell fraction (not recorded which). CDR3 amino acids: CASSSKSYNSPLHF. DNA for the CDR3: TGTGCCAGCAGTTCCAAGTCCTATAATTCACCCCTCCACTTT.